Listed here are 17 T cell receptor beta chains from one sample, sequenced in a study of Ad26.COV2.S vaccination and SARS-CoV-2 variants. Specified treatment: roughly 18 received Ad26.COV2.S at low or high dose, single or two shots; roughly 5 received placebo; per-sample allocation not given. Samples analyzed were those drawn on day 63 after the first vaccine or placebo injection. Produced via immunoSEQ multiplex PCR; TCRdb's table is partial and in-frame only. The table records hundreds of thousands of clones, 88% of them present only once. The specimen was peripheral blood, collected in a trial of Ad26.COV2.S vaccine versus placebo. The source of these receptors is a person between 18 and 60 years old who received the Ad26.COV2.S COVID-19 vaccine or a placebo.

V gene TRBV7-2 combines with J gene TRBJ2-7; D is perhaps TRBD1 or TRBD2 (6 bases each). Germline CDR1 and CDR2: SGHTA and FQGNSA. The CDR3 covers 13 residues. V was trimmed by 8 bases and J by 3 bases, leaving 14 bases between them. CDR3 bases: TGTGCCAGCTACTGGACAGCGGGCTACGAGCAGTACTTC. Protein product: CASYWTAGYEQYF.

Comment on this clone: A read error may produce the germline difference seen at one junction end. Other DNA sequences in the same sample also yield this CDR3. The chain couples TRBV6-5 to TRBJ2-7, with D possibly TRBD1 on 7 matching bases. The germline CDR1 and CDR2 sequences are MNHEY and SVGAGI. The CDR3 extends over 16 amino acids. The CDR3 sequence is CASSYSGAGQLYEQYF. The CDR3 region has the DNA TGTGCCAGCAGTTACTCGGGCGCGGGACAGCTCTACGAGCAGTACTTT.

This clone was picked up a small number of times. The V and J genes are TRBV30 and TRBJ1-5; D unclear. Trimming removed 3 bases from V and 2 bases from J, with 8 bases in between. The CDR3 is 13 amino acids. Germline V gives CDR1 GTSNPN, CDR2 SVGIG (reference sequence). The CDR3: CAWSYLGNQPQHF. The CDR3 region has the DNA TGTGCCTGGAGCTACCTCGGCAATCAGCCCCAGCATTTT. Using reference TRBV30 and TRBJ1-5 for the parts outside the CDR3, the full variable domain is SQTIHQWPATLVQPVGSPLSLECTVEGTSNPNLYWYRQAAGRGLQLLFYSVGIGQISSEVPQNLSASRPQDRQFILSSKKLLLSDSGFYLCAWSYLGNQPQHFGDGTRLSIL.

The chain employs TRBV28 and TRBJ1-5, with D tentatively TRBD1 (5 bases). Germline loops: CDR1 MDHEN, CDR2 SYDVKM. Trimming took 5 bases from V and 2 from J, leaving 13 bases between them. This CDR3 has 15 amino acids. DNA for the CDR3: TGTGCCAGCAGTCCAGGGTCCGGCGGCAATCAGCCCCAGCATTTT. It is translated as CASSPGSGGNQPQHF.

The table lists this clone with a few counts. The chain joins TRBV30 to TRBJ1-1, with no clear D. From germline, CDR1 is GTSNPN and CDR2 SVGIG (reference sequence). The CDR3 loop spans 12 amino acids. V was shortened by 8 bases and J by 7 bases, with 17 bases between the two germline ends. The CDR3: CAGGRPTGEAFF. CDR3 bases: TGTGCCGGAGGGAGGCCGACGGGTGAAGCTTTCTTT. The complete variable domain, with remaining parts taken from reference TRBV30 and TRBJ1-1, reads SQTIHQWPATLVQPVGSPLSLECTVEGTSNPNLYWYRQAAGRGLQLLFYSVGIGQISSEVPQNLSASRPQDRQFILSSKKLLLSDSGFYLCAGGRPTGEAFFGQGTRLTVV.

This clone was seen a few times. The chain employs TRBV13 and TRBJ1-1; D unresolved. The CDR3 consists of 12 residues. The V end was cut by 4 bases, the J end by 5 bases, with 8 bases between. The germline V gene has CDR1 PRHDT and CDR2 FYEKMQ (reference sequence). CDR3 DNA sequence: TGTGCCAGCAGCTCGCTCGGGACTGAAGCTTTCTTT. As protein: CASSSLGTEAFF.

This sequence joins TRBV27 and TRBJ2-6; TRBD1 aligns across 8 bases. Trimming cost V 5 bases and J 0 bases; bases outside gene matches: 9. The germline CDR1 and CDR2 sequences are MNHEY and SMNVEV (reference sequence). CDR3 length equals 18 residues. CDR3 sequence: CASSEYGQGSSGANVLTF. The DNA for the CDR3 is TGTGCCAGCAGTGAGTACGGACAGGGAAGCTCTGGGGCCAACGTCCTGACTTTC. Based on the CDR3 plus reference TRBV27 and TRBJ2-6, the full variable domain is EAQVTQNPRYLITVTGKKLTVTCSQNMNHEYMSWYRQDPGLGLRQIYYSMNVEVTDKGDVPEGYKVSRKEKRNFPLILESPSPNQTSLYFCASSEYGQGSSGANVLTFGAGSRLTVL.

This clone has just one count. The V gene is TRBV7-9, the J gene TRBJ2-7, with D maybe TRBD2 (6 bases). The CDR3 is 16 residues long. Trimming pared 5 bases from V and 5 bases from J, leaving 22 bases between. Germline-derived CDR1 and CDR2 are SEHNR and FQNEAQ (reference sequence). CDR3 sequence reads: CASSLLSGGGGDEQYF. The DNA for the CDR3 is TGTGCCAGCAGCCTACTTAGCGGAGGAGGCGGGGACGAGCAGTACTTC.

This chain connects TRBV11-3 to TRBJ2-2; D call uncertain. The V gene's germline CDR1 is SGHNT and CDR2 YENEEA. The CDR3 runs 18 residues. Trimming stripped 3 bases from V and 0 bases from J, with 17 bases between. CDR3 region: CASSFRLRGPANTGELFF. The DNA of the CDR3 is TGTGCCAGCAGCTTCCGTCTAAGAGGTCCAGCGAACACCGGGGAGCTGTTTTTT.

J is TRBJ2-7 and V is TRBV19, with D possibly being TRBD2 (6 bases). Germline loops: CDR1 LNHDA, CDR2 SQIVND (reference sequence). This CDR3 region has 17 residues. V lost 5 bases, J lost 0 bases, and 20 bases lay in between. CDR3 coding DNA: TGTGCCAGTAGTCTAAGGCGGGGAGGAACTAGCTCCTACGAGCAGTACTTC. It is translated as CASSLRRGGTSSYEQYF.

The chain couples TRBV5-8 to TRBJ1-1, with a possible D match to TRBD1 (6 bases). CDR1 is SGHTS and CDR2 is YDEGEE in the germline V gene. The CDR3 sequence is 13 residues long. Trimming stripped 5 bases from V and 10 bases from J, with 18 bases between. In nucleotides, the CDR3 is TGTGCCAGCAGTTGGGGGGCCCCCTCCGGAGCTTTCTTT. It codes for CASSWGAPSGAFF.

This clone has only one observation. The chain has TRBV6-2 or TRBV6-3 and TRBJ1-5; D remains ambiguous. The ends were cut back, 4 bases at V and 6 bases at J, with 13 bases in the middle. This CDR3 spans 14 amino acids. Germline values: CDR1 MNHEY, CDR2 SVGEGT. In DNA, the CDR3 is TGTGCCAGCAGTTTGGGCTCGGGAGGTCAGCCCCAGCATTTT. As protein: CASSLGSGGQPQHF.

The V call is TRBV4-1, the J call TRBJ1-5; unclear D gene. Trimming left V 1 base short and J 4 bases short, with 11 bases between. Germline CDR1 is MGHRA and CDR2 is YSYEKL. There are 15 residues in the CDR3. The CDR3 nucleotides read TGCGCCAGCAGCCAAGCTGGCCAGACTAATCAGCCCCAGCATTTT. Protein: CASSQAGQTNQPQHF.

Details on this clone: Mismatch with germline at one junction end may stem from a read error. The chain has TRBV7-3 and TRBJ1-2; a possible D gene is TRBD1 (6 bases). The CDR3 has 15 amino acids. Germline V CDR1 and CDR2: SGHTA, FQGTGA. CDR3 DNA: TGTGCCAGCAGCATAACCACAGGGTTGAGCTATGGCTACACCTTC. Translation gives CASSITTGLSYGYTF.

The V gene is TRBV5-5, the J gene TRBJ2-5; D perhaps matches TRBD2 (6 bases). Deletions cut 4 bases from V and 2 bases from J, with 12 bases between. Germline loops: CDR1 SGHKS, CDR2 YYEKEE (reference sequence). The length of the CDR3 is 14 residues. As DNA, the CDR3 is TGTGCCAGCAGCATACCCGGGAGACAAGAGACCCAGTACTTC. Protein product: CASSIPGRQETQYF. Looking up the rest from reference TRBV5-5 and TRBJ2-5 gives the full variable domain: DAGVTQSPTHLIKTRGQQVTLRCSPISGHKSVSWYQQVLGQGPQFIFQYYEKEERGRGNFPDRFSARQFPNYSSELNVNALLLGDSALYLCASSIPGRQETQYFGPGTRLLVL.

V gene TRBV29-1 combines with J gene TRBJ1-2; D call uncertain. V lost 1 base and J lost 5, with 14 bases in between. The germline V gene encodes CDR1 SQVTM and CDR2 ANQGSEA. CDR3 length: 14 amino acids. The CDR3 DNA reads TGCAGCGTTGAAGCCCCGGACGGGCCATATGGCTACACCTTC. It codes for CSVEAPDGPYGYTF.

The CDR3 loop reads CASSPRLEYSDTQYF. CDR3 bases: TGTGCCAGCAGCCCCCGACTAGAGTATTCAGATACGCAGTATTTT. The V gene is TRBV7-9, the J gene TRBJ2-3; possible D gene TRBD2, 6 bases. The germline V gene has CDR1 SEHNR and CDR2 FQNEAQ (reference sequence). This CDR3 has 15 amino acids. V lost 5 bases, J lost 4 bases, and 16 bases lay in between. Variable domain in full (rest from reference TRBV7-9 and TRBJ2-3): DTGVSQNPRHKITKRGQNVTFRCDPISEHNRLYWYRQTLGQGPEFLTYFQNEAQLEKSRLLSDRFSAERPKGSFSTLEIQRTEQGDSAMYLCASSPRLEYSDTQYFGPGTRLTVL.